Listed below are T cell receptor beta chains from one sample, sequenced in a study of cytomegalovirus exposure and HLA in healthy donors. TCRdb's table, derived via immunoSEQ multiplex PCR, lists solely in-frame clones and lacks some. The sample holds 150,000 to 200,000 clones, about nine tenths seen once. The sequenced material came from PBMCs. The receptors were gathered from a woman in her 30s in good health and CMV-seronegative. CDR3s include the opening cysteine and the closing phenylalanine or tryptophan. Fields, in order: J gene, clone size, CDR3 length, V gene, D gene, CDR3 protein, CDR3 DNA. The D gene is left open where the match is weak. Some rows have no size entry. The others give once, few or many, or a class for an expanded clone.

J gene: TRBJ1-2; clone size: NA; CDR3 length: 15; V gene: TRBV11-2; D gene: NA; CDR3 protein: CASSFMSETGRMATF; CDR3 DNA: TGTGCCAGCAGCTTCATGTCAGAGACTGGTCGGATGGCTACCTTC
J gene: TRBJ1-6; clone size: NA; CDR3 length: 18; V gene: TRBV9; D gene: TRBD1; CDR3 protein: CASSESRDRSAYNSPLHF; CDR3 DNA: TGTGCCAGCAGCGAATCCCGGGACAGGTCTGCCTATAATTCACCCCTCCACTTT
J gene: TRBJ2-7; clone size: NA; CDR3 length: 16; V gene: TRBV5-1; D gene: NA; CDR3 protein: CASSLAPGKTSYEQYF; CDR3 DNA: TGCGCCAGCAGCTTGGCCCCAGGAAAAACCTCCTACGAGCAGTACTTC
J gene: TRBJ2-7; clone size: NA; CDR3 length: 14; V gene: TRBV28; D gene: NA; CDR3 protein: CASSLEDAFYEQYF; CDR3 DNA: TGTGCCAGCAGTTTGGAGGACGCCTTCTACGAGCAGTACTTC
J gene: TRBJ2-5; clone size: NA; CDR3 length: 11; V gene: TRBV25-1; D gene: NA; CDR3 protein: CASTVGETQYF; CDR3 DNA: TGTGCCAGCACCGTAGGGGAGACCCAGTACTTC
J gene: TRBJ2-7; clone size: NA; CDR3 length: 17; V gene: TRBV5-1; D gene: TRBD2; CDR3 protein: CASSLVGSGGLGDEQYF; CDR3 DNA: TGCGCCAGCAGCTTGGTGGGTTCGGGAGGGCTCGGGGACGAGCAGTACTTC
J gene: TRBJ2-7; clone size: NA; CDR3 length: 14; V gene: TRBV9; D gene: NA; CDR3 protein: CASSVGAGSHEQYF; CDR3 DNA: TGTGCCAGCAGCGTAGGGGCAGGGTCCCACGAGCAGTACTTC
J gene: TRBJ2-2; clone size: NA; CDR3 length: 16; V gene: TRBV5-1; D gene: TRBD1; CDR3 protein: CASSQGQGARTGELFF; CDR3 DNA: TGCGCCAGCAGCCAGGGACAGGGGGCGCGAACCGGGGAGCTGTTTTTT
J gene: TRBJ2-1; clone size: NA; CDR3 length: 12; V gene: TRBV5-1; D gene: NA; CDR3 protein: CASSIQYNEQFF; CDR3 DNA: TGCGCCAGCAGCATCCAGTACAATGAGCAGTTCTTC
J gene: TRBJ2-1; clone size: NA; CDR3 length: 15; V gene: TRBV28; D gene: NA; CDR3 protein: CASLTDGTTYNEQFF; CDR3 DNA: TGTGCCAGTTTAACGGACGGGACAACCTACAATGAGCAGTTCTTC
J gene: TRBJ2-7; clone size: NA; CDR3 length: 13; V gene: TRBV7-3; D gene: NA; CDR3 protein: CASSPRPREEQYF; CDR3 DNA: TGTGCCAGCAGCCCCCGGCCACGAGAGGAGCAGTACTTC
J gene: TRBJ1-3; clone size: once; CDR3 length: 19; V gene: TRBV4-3; D gene: NA; CDR3 protein: CASSQVGQEGRGPGNTIYF; CDR3 DNA: TGCGCCAGCAGCCAAGTTGGGCAGGAGGGTCGGGGTCCTGGAAACACCATATATTTT
J gene: TRBJ2-7; clone size: once; CDR3 length: 17; V gene: TRBV15; D gene: TRBD1; CDR3 protein: CATSSEGRDRWFGEQYF; CDR3 DNA: TGTGCCACCAGCAGTGAGGGACGGGACAGGTGGTTCGGCGAGCAGTACTTC